This T cell receptor beta chain was sequenced in a study of blood T cell repertoires in COVID-19. Assay: immunoSEQ multiplex PCR; the TCRdb copy retains only in-frame clones and omits some. The sample holds some 80,000 clones, around four fifths seen once. CDR3 length: 15 amino acids. Unmatched junction bases numbered 11, after V lost 6 bases and J lost 8 bases. Germline CDR1 reads MDHEN; CDR2 reads SYDVKM. The clonotype comes from an elderly man with active or convalescent COVID-19. This rearrangement joins TRBV28 to TRBJ1-4; TRBD1 agrees at 8 bases. The sample was peripheral blood. The chain's CDR3 is CASSPTGVRGEKLFF. For the CDR3, the DNA is TGTGCCAGCAGCCCGACAGGGGTAAGGGGAGAAAAACTGTTTTTT.